A selection of T cell receptor beta chains follows, all from one sample in a study of T-cell memory formation after mild COVID-19. TCRdb analysed the 5' RACE reads with MiXCR anew, one entry per CDR3 protein. The repertoire consists of a few hundred thousand distinct CDR3 sequences, with about 17% occurring once and the leading ten covering 20% to 25%. The sequencing sample was made of PBMCs or a T cell subset sorted from them (not recorded which). These receptors originate from a man between 18 and 29 years old who had mild COVID-19 (a few samples of this study predate the infection). Cell type and time point are not known. CDR3s include the opening cysteine and the closing phenylalanine or tryptophan. The D gene is left open where the match is weak.

v_call,d_call,cdr3_aa
TRBV29-1,TRBD1,CSVVLTGVLPFF
TRBV7-2,NA,CASSLGGTQYEQYF
TRBV12-3/TRBV12-4,NA,CASSLALTSFYNEQFF
TRBV18,NA,CASSPFETQYF
TRBV6-5,NA,CASSYSPQPGTPGYTF
TRBV24-1,NA,CATSGGLNQPQHF
TRBV20-1,TRBD1,CSASRDRVNTEAFF
TRBV6-5,NA,CASSSRRSFSGANVLTF
TRBV7-9,NA,CASSLGQRSNSPLHF
TRBV11-3,NA,CASGLTTGELFF
TRBV2,TRBD1,CATKVGDRGTGELFF
TRBV6-5,NA,CASGMGNTEAFF
TRBV19,NA,CASSIPDNYGYTF
TRBV10-3,NA,CAISESIGQTQYF
TRBV20-1,NA,CSARWAGGETQYF
TRBV4-3,NA,CASSQTHSAGYTF
TRBV5-1,TRBD2,CASSMQGLEINEQFF